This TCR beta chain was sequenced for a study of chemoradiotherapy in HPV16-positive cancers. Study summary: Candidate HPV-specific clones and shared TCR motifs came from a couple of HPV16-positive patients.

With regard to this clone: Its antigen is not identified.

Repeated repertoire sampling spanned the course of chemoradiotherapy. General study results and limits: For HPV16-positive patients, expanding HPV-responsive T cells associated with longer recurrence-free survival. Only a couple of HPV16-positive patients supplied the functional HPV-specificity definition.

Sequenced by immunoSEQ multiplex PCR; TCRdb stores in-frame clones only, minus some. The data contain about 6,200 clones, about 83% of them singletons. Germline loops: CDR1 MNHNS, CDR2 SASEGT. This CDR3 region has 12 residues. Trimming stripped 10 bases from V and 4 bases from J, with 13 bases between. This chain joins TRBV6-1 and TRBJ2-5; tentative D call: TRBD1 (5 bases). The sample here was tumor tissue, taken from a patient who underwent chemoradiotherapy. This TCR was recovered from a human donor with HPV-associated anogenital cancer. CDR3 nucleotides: TGTGCCACCGCCAGGGTAGGAGAGACCCAGTACTTC. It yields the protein CATARVGETQYF.